This record concerns one T cell receptor (beta chain) sequence. Its specificity is not known. The data are from a study of blood T cells in healthy people across ages. Study findings and constraints: Naive CD4+ cells and diversity were both higher in long-lived donors than in aged donors.

The CDR3 runs 18 residues. Trimming cost V 5 bases and J 1 base, with 20 bases left between them. From germline, CDR1 is LNHDA and CDR2 SQIVND (reference sequence). PCR was performed a second time for roughly 6 to 12 cycles using a sample-barcoded 5' primer and a J-beta primer mix. TCRdb independently ran MiXCR on the 5' RACE reads; one entry per CDR3 protein. There are around 780,000 distinct CDR3 sequences in the sample; roughly 24% occur only once, and 3% lies in the top ten. The same data also went into a second study, on T cells of mothers and their children. That study adds: Mothers gave over 8 million TCR beta CDR3 reads each, and children several million each.

This receptor was obtained from a boy between 10 and 17 years old in good health. Sequences were obtained from blood. The V call is TRBV19, the J call TRBJ1-4, with D possibly being TRBD1 (5 bases). CDR3 residues: CASSSHGHPLRTNEKLFF. CDR3 nucleotides: TGTGCCAGTAGTTCCCATGGACACCCCTTGCGAACTAATGAAAAACTGTTTTTT.